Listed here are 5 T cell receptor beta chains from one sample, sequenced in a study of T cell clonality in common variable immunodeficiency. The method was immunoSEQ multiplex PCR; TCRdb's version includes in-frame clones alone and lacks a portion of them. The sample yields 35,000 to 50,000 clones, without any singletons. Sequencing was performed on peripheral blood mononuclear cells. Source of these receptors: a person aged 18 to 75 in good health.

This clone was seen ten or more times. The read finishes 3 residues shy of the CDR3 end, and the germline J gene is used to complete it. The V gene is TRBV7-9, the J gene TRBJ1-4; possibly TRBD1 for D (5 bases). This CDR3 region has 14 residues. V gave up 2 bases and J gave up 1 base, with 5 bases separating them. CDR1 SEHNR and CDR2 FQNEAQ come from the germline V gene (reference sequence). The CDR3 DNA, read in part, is TGTGCCAGCAGCTTACAGGGAACTAATGAAAAA. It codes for CASSLQGTNEK. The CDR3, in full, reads CASSLQGTNEKLFF.

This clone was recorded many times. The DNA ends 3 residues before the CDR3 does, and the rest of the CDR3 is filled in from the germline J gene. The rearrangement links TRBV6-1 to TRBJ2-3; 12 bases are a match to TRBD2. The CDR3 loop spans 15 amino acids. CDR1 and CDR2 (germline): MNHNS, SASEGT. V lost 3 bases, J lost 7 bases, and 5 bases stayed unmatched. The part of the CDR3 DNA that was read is TGTGCCAGCAGTGAGACTAGCGGGAGTTCACATACG. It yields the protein CASSETSGSSHT. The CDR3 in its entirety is CASSETSGSSHTQYF.

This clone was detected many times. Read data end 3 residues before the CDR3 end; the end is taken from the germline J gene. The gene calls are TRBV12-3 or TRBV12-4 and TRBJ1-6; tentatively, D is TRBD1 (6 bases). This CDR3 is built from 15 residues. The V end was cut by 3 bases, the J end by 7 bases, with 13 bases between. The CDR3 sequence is CASSLGQSGNSPLHF. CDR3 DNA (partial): TGTGCCAGCAGTTTGGGACAATCGGGGAATTCACCC.

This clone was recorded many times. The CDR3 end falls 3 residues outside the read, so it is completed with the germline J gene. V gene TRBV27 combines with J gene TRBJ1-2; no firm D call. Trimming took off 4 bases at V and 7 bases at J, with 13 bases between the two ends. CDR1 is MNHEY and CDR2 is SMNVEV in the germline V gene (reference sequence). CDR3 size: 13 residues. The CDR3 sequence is CASSYGVESGYTF. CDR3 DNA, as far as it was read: TGTGCCAGCAGTTACGGGGTTGAGAGTGGC.

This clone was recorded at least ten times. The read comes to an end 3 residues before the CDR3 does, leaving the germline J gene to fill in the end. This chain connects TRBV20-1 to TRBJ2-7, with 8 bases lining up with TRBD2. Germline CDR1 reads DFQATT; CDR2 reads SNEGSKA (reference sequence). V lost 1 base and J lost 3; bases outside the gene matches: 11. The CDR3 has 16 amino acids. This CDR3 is CSARASGRGGNYEQYF. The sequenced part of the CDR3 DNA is TGCAGTGCTAGAGCCAGCGGGAGAGGAGGAAACTACGAG.